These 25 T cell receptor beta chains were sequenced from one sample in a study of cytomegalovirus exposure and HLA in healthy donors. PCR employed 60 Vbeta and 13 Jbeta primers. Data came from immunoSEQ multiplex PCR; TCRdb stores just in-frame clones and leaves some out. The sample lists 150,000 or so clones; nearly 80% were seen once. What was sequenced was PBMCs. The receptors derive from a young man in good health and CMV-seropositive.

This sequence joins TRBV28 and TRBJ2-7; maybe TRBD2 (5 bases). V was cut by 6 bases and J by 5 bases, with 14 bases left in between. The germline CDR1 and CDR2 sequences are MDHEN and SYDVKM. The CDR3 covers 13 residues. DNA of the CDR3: TGTGCCAGCAGCCGGACTTCTAGGGACGAGCAGTACTTC. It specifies CASSRTSRDEQYF.

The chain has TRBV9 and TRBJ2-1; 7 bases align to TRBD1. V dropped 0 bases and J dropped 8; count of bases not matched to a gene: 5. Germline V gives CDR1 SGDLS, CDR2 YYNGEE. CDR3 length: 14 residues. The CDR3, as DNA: TGTGCCAGCAGCGTAGACGTAGGGGGCTATGAGCAGTTCTTC. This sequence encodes CASSVDVGGYEQFF.

CDR3 bases: TGTGCCAGCAGTTATTCAGCGGGAGGCAGGGGTGAGCAGTTCTTC. Translated: CASSYSAGGRGEQFF. The J gene is TRBJ2-1, the V gene TRBV6-9; 9 positions agree with TRBD2. V gave up 0 bases and J gave up 9 bases; unmatched junction bases: 6. From germline, CDR1 is MNHGY and CDR2 SVAAGI. This CDR3 is 15 amino acids long.

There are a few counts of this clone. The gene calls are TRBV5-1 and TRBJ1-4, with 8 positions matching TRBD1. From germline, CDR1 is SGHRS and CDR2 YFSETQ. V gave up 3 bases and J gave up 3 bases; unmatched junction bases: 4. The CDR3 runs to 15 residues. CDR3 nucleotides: TGCGCCAGCAGCTCGGACAGGGTAGCTAATGAAAAACTGTTTTTT. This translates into CASSSDRVANEKLFF.

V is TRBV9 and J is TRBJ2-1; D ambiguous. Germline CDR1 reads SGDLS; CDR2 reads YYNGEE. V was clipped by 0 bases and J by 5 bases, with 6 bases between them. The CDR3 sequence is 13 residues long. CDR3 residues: CASSVVPDNEQFF. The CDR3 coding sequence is TGTGCCAGCAGCGTAGTCCCCGACAATGAGCAGTTCTTC. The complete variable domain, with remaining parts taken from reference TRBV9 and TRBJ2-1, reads DSGVTQTPKHLITATGQRVTLRCSPRSGDLSVYWYQQSLDQGLQFLIQYYNGEERAKGNILERFSAQQFPDLHSELNLSSLELGDSALYFCASSVVPDNEQFFGPGTRLTVL.

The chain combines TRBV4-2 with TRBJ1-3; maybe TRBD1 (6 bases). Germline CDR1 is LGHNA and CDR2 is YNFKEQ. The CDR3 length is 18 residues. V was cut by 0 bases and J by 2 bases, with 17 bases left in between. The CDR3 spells CASSQDRRGAYAGNTIYF. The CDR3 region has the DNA TGTGCCAGCAGCCAAGATCGACGGGGGGCCTACGCTGGAAACACCATATATTTT.

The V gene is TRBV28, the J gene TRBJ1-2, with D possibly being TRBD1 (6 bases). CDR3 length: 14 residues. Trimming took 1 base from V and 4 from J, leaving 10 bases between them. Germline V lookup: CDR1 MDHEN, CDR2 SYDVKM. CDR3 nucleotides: TGTGCCAGCAGTTTATACGGACAGCCCTATGGCTACACCTTC. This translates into CASSLYGQPYGYTF.

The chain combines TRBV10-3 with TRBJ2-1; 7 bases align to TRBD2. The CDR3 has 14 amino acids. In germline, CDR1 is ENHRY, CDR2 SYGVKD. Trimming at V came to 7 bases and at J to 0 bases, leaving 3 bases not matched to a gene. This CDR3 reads CAIKGGSSYNEQFF. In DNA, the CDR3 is TGTGCCATCAAGGGCGGGAGCTCCTACAATGAGCAGTTCTTC.

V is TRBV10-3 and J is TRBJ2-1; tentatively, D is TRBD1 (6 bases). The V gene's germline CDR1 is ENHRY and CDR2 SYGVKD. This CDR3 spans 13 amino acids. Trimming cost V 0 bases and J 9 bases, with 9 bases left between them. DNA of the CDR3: TGTGCCATCAGTGAGTCCAGGGGTGGTGAGCAGTTCTTC. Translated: CAISESRGGEQFF.

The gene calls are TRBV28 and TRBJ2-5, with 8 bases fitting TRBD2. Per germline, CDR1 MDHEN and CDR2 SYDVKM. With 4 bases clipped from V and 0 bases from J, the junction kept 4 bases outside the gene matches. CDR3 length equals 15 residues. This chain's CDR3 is CASSSGLAYQETQYF. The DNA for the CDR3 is TGTGCCAGCAGTTCAGGACTAGCCTACCAAGAGACCCAGTACTTC.

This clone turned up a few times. The CDR3 here is CASSEASQYTQYF. CDR3 nucleotides: TGTGCCAGCAGTGAAGCTAGCCAATACACGCAGTATTTT. This chain uses TRBV6-1 with TRBJ2-3; D gene unclear. In germline, CDR1 is MNHNS, CDR2 SASEGT. The V end lost 0 bases, the J end lost 9 bases, and 10 bases lay between the germline ends. The CDR3 extends over 13 amino acids.

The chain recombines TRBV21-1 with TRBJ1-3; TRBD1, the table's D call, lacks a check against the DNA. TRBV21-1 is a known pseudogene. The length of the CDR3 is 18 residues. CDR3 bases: TGTGCCAGCAGCAAAAAGTCTCCGATAGACAGCCCTGGAAACACCATATATTTT. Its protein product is CASSKKSPIDSPGNTIYF.

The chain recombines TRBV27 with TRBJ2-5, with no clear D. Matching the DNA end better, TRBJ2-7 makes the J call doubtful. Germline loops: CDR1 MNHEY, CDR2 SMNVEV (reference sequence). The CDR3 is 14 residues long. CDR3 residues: CASRHNGRPYEQYF. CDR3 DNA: TGTGCCAGCAGACATAACGGCAGGCCCTACGAGCAGTACTTC.

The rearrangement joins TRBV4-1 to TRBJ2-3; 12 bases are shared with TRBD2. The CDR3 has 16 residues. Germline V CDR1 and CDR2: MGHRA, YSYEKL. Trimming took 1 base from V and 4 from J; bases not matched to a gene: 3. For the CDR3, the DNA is TGCGCCAGCAGCCAAGGACTAGCGGGAGTGGCAGATACGCAGTATTTT. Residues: CASSQGLAGVADTQYF.

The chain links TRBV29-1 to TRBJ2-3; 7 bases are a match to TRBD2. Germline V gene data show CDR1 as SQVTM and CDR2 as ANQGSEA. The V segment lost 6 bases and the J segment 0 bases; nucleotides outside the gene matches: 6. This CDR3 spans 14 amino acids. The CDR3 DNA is TGCAGCGTCCTAAGCGGGACTAGCACAGATACGCAGTATTTT. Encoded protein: CSVLSGTSTDTQYF.

CDR3 residues: CASSTTGGKNEQFF. The CDR3, as DNA: TGTGCCAGTAGTACTACAGGGGGCAAGAATGAGCAGTTCTTC. The chain couples TRBV19 to TRBJ2-1; 9 bases align to TRBD1. J gave up 7 bases and V 4 bases, and 5 bases lay outside the gene matches. The CDR3 has 14 amino acids. Germline CDR1 and CDR2: LNHDA and SQIVND (reference sequence). Together with reference TRBV19 and TRBJ2-1, the CDR3 gives the full variable domain: DGGITQSPKYLFRKEGQNVTLSCEQNLNHDAMYWYRQDPGQGLRLIYYSQIVNDFQKGDIAEGYSVSREKKESFPLTVTSAQKNPTAFYLCASSTTGGKNEQFFGPGTRLTVL.

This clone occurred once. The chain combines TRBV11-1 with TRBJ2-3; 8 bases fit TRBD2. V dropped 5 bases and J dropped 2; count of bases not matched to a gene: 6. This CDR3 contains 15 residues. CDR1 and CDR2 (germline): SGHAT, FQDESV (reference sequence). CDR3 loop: CASSPGLVITDTQYF. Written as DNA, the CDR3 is TGTGCCAGCAGCCCGGGACTAGTTATCACAGATACGCAGTATTTT.

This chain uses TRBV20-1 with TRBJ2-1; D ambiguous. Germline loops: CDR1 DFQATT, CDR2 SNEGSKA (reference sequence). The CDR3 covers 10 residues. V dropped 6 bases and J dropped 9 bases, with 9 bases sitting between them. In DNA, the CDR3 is TGCAGTGCCGAAGACACTGAGCAGTTCTTC. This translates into CSAEDTEQFF.

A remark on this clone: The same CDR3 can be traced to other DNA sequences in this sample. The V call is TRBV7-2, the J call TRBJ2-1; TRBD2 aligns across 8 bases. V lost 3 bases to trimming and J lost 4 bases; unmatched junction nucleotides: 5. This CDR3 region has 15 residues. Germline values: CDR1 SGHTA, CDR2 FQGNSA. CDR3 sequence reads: CASSFSGSSYNEQFF. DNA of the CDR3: TGTGCCAGCAGCTTCAGCGGGAGCTCGTACAATGAGCAGTTCTTC. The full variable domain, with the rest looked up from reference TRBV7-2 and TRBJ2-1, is GAGVSQSPSNKVTEKGKDVELRCDPISGHTALYWYRQSLGQGLEFLIYFQGNSAPDKSGLPSDRFSAERTGGSVSTLTIQRTQQEDSAVYLCASSFSGSSYNEQFFGPGTRLTVL.

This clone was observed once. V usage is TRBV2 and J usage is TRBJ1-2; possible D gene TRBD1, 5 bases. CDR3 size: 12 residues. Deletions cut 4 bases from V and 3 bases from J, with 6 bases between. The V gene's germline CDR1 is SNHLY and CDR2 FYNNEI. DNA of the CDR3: TGTGCCAGCAGTGCGGGGGACTATGGCTACACCTTC. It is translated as CASSAGDYGYTF. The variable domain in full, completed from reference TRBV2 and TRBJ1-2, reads EPEVTQTPSHQVTQMGQEVILRCVPISNHLYFYWYRQILGQKVEFLVSFYNNEISEKSEIFDDQFSVERPDGSNFTLKIRSTKLEDSAMYFCASSAGDYGYTFGSGTRLTVV.

The CDR3 loop reads CASNRGGYSGANVLTF. For the CDR3, the DNA is TGTGCCAGTAATAGGGGGGGTTACTCTGGGGCCAACGTCCTGACTTTC. The genes are TRBV19 and TRBJ2-6, with TRBD2 as a possible D gene (7 bases). The length of the CDR3 is 16 residues. Trimming left V 7 bases short and J 0 bases short, with 13 bases between. Germline lookup yields CDR1 LNHDA and CDR2 SQIVND (reference sequence).

The CDR3 loop reads CATSRDRSSGHEQYF. In nucleotides, the CDR3 is TGTGCCACCAGCAGAGATCGCTCTAGCGGGCACGAGCAGTACTTC. The V and J genes are TRBV15 and TRBJ2-7; 8 bases map to TRBD2. The CDR3 is made up of 15 amino acids. V was pared by 0 bases and J by 5 bases, with 6 bases of the junction left unmatched. Germline loops: CDR1 LNHNV, CDR2 YYDKDF (reference sequence).

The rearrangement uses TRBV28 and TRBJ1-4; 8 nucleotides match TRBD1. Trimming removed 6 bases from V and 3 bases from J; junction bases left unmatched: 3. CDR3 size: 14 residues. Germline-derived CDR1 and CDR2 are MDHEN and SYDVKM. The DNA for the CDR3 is TGTGCCAGCAGAGCAGGGGGCCCTAATGAAAAACTGTTTTTT. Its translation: CASRAGGPNEKLFF.

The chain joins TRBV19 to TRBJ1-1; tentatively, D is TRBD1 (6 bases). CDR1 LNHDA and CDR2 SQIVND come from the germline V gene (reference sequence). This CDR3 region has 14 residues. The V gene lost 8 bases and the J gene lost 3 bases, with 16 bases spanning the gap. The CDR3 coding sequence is TGTGCCAGTTCCATGGGGGCCATGGACACTGAAGCTTTCTTT. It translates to CASSMGAMDTEAFF.

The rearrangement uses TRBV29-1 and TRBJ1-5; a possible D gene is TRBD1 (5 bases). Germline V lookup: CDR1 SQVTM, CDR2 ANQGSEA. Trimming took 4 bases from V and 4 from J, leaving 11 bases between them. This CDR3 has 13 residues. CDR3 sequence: CSVGDRTNQPQHF. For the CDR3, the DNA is TGCAGCGTTGGCGACAGAACAAATCAGCCCCAGCATTTT.